Listed here are 20 T cell receptor beta chains from one sample, sequenced in a study of shared clonotypes between healthy human individuals. Measured with immunoSEQ multiplex PCR; TCRdb has only the in-frame clones, and not every one. The sample holds more than 1,200,000 clones, 97% to 99% seen once. Sequencing was carried out using naive CD4+ T cells sorted from blood. Subset described: CD45RA+ positively selected. These receptor sequences come from a man in his thirties or forties in good health.

This clone was detected only once. Other DNA sequences in this sample translate to the same CDR3. The chain is built from TRBV27 and TRBJ2-7; no definite D call. V was shortened by 6 bases and J by 0 bases, with 0 bases between the two germline ends. CDR1 and CDR2 from the germline V gene are MNHEY and SMNVEV (reference sequence). The CDR3 sequence is 10 residues long. CDR3 sequence (DNA): TGTGCCAGCAGCTCCTACGAGCAGTACTTC. It yields the protein CASSSYEQYF.

J is TRBJ2-2 and V is TRBV11-2, with D possibly being TRBD2 (7 bases). The CDR3 length is 19 residues. Trimming took 2 bases from V and 1 from J, leaving 20 bases between them. Germline lookup yields CDR1 SGHAT and CDR2 FQNNGV. The CDR3 DNA is TGTGCCAGCAGCTTACGCCCCGGGGGGCTAGTTTTGAACACCGGGGAGCTGTTTTTT. Its translation is CASSLRPGGLVLNTGELFF.

The chain recombines TRBV7-8 with TRBJ2-7; D is unresolved. V dropped 2 bases and J dropped 6 bases, with 17 bases sitting between them. The CDR3 contains 15 residues. Germline V gene lookup returns CDR1 SGHVS and CDR2 FQNEAQ. CDR3 amino acids: CASSLSLSIPTEQYF. CDR3 nucleotides: TGTGCCAGCAGCTTAAGTCTCTCTATCCCTACCGAGCAGTACTTC.

The chain combines TRBV29-1 with TRBJ1-1, with 7 bases identical to TRBD1. The CDR3 contains 13 residues. CDR1 SQVTM and CDR2 ANQGSEA come from the germline V gene. V was clipped by 2 bases and J by 6 bases; unmatched bases: 6. CDR3 loop: CSVENPTGPEAFF. CDR3 in DNA: TGCAGCGTTGAAAACCCGACAGGGCCTGAAGCTTTCTTT.

The chain recombines TRBV7-9 with TRBJ1-5, with 7 bases that match TRBD1. After removal of 4 bases from V and 5 bases from J, the junction contained 8 bases not matched to a gene. The CDR3 spans 15 residues. The germline V gene encodes CDR1 SEHNR and CDR2 FQNEAQ (reference sequence). In DNA, the CDR3 is TGTGCCAGCAGCTCAAACAGGGGAGCGGATCAGCCCCAGCATTTT. It yields the protein CASSSNRGADQPQHF.

V is TRBV27 and J is TRBJ2-3; 11 nucleotides line up with TRBD2. Germline V CDR1 and CDR2: MNHEY, SMNVEV (reference sequence). V gave up 1 base and J gave up 1 base; unmatched junction bases: 1. The length of the CDR3 is 16 residues. The CDR3 DNA follows: TGTGCCAGCAGTTTATTAGCGGGAGGGGGCACAGATACGCAGTATTTT. The encoded protein is CASSLLAGGGTDTQYF.

The chain combines TRBV5-1 with TRBJ2-1; 10 nucleotides line up with TRBD2. This CDR3 comprises 16 residues. Trimming took 3 bases from V and 1 from J; bases not matched to a gene: 4. The V gene's germline CDR1 is SGHRS and CDR2 YFSETQ. The CDR3 bases are TGCGCCAGCAGCTCCCTAGCGGGAGAGTCCTACAATGAGCAGTTCTTC. As protein: CASSSLAGESYNEQFF.

The V gene is TRBV11-2, the J gene TRBJ2-5; D ambiguous. V was pared by 1 base and J by 2 bases, with 5 bases between. In germline, CDR1 is SGHAT, CDR2 FQNNGV. The length of the CDR3 is 13 residues. CDR3 in amino acids: CASSLVLQETQYF. CDR3 sequence (DNA): TGTGCCAGCAGCTTAGTCTTGCAAGAGACCCAGTACTTC. The full variable domain, completed using reference TRBV11-2 and TRBJ2-5, is EAGVAQSPRYKIIEKRQSVAFWCNPISGHATLYWYQQILGQGPKLLIQFQNNGVVDDSQLPKDRFSAERLKGVDSTLKIQPAKLEDSAVYLCASSLVLQETQYFGPGTRLLVL.

The V call is TRBV21-1, the J call TRBJ2-7; TRBD1, the table's D call, was not compared with the DNA. TRBV21-1 is marked as a pseudogene. This CDR3 comprises 14 residues. The CDR3 DNA reads TGTGCCAGCAGCGCCCGACAGGGAACCTACGAGCAGTACTTC. Protein: CASSARQGTYEQYF.

This sequence joins TRBV7-2 and TRBJ2-1, with 7 bases lining up with TRBD2. CDR1 is SGHTA, CDR2 FQGNSA, per germline. The CDR3 consists of 14 residues. V trimming: 6 bases; J trimming: 3 bases; junction bases outside the gene matches: 5. The CDR3 spells CASRVGGVYNEQFF. The CDR3 DNA reads as TGTGCCAGCAGAGTGGGAGGGGTCTACAATGAGCAGTTCTTC.

The V gene is TRBV4-3, the J gene TRBJ2-1; perhaps TRBD1 as D (5 bases). V lost 3 bases and J 15 bases, leaving 18 bases between the germline ends. Per germline, CDR1 LGHNA and CDR2 YSLEER. The CDR3 covers 13 residues. The chain's CDR3 is CASSQGQKGIPFF. CDR3 nucleotide sequence: TGCGCCAGCAGCCAGGGCCAGAAGGGGATACCGTTCTTC.

The chain links TRBV5-1 to TRBJ2-5, with D possibly being TRBD1 (6 bases). CDR3 length: 15 amino acids. The germline V gene has CDR1 SGHRS and CDR2 YFSETQ. The V and J ends lost 6 bases and 5 bases respectively, with 20 bases between them. This CDR3 reads CASIAAVGGWETQYF. CDR3 coding DNA: TGCGCCAGCATCGCCGCAGTTGGGGGCTGGGAGACCCAGTACTTC.

This clone was seen a single time. V gene TRBV7-2 combines with J gene TRBJ2-1; D is unresolved. V lost 5 bases to trimming and J lost 9 bases, with 14 bases between them. The CDR3 has 13 amino acids. CDR1 and CDR2 from the germline V gene are SGHTA and FQGNSA. This CDR3 reads CASSANRAREQFF. The DNA of the CDR3 is TGTGCCAGCAGCGCAAATCGGGCACGTGAGCAGTTCTTC.

In this sample, this clone turned up once. This rearrangement joins TRBV28 to TRBJ1-2; no clear D gene. The V gene lost 9 bases and the J gene lost 10 bases, with 12 bases spanning the gap. CDR3 size: 10 residues. The V gene's germline CDR1 is MDHEN and CDR2 SYDVKM. The DNA of the CDR3 is TGTGCCAGTGTGTCACCGTCCTACACCTTC. Encoded protein: CASVSPSYTF.

The J gene is TRBJ2-7, the V gene TRBV5-1; the D is unclear. The germline CDR1 and CDR2 sequences are SGHRS and YFSETQ. Trimming took off 5 bases at V and 0 bases at J, with 15 bases between the two ends. The CDR3 extends over 15 amino acids. The CDR3 DNA follows: TGCGCCAGCAGTATTCGGACCCTGAGCTCCTACGAGCAGTACTTC. Protein product: CASSIRTLSSYEQYF.

The chain links TRBV6-4 to TRBJ1-1; no clear D. V was shortened by 5 bases and J by 1 base, with 8 bases between the two germline ends. CDR1 and CDR2 from the germline V gene are MRHNA and SNTAGT. CDR3 length: 13 residues. In DNA, the CDR3 is TGTGCCAGCAGTCTAAAGGGGAACACTGAAGCTTTCTTT. Translated: CASSLKGNTEAFF.

The chain links TRBV29-1 to TRBJ1-2; 8 positions match TRBD1. Germline V CDR1 and CDR2: SQVTM, ANQGSEA. The V and J ends lost 6 bases and 7 bases, in that order; junction bases with no gene match: 10. The CDR3 is 13 amino acids. The CDR3 bases are TGCAGCGTACCATACAGGGGGAAAAGTGGCTACACCTTC. Translated, it gives CSVPYRGKSGYTF.

The chain joins TRBV9 to TRBJ2-5, with D tentatively TRBD1 or TRBD2 (6 bases each). The germline V and J ends were trimmed by 0 bases and 4 bases, with 13 bases remaining between them. The CDR3 is 15 amino acids. In germline, CDR1 is SGDLS, CDR2 YYNGEE. The CDR3 bases are TGTGCCAGCAGCGTAGTGGGGGGCGGGTTAGAGACCCAGTACTTC. This translates into CASSVVGGGLETQYF.

The chain carries TRBV6-5 and TRBJ1-1; TRBD1 agrees at 9 bases. Germline V gives CDR1 MNHEY, CDR2 SVGAGI. The CDR3 is 14 residues long. With V trimmed by 6 bases and J by 4 bases, 6 bases remained unmatched. Written as DNA, the CDR3 is TGTGCCAGCAGCTCCGGACAGGGGAGCACTGAAGCTTTCTTT. Protein: CASSSGQGSTEAFF.

The rearrangement links TRBV2 to TRBJ2-7; 10 positions match TRBD1. This CDR3 has 14 residues. Trimming took 7 bases from V and 7 from J; bases not matched to a gene: 10. CDR1 is SNHLY, CDR2 FYNNEI, per germline. CDR3 in DNA: TGTGCCAGCACTACAAGGGGACAGGGGAGTGAGCAGTACTTC. It yields the protein CASTTRGQGSEQYF.